Each of the 17 T cell receptor beta chains below was sequenced from the same sample in a study of T cell responses to AZD1222 COVID-19 vaccine. Sequencing used immunoSEQ multiplex PCR; TCRdb keeps in-frame clones, though not all of them. The sample has some 110,000 clones, over 75% seen once. The input for sequencing was peripheral blood, taken on day 0 of AZD1222 vaccination. The receptors come from an adult in good health.

V gene TRBV19 combines with J gene TRBJ1-5; TRBD1 is a possible D gene (5 bases). This CDR3 region has 15 residues. CDR1 is LNHDA, CDR2 SQIVND, per germline (reference sequence). Trimming left V 4 bases short and J 4 bases short, with 14 bases between. As DNA, the CDR3 is TGTGCCAGTAGTAATAATCGACAGACAAATCAGCCCCAGCATTTT. It codes for CASSNNRQTNQPQHF.

The chain recombines TRBV12-3 or TRBV12-4 with TRBJ1-2; D is undetermined. Trimming removed 7 bases at V and 1 base at J, with 10 bases between. The CDR3 extends over 13 amino acids. CDR3 sequence: CASTPSDNYGYTF. In DNA, the CDR3 is TGTGCCAGCACCCCTTCGGATAACTATGGCTACACCTTC.

The DNA of the CDR3 is TGTGCCAGCGGCAGAATGAACACTGAAGCTTTCTTT. Its translation: CASGRMNTEAFF. V usage is TRBV28 and J usage is TRBJ1-1, with D uncertain. Germline V CDR1 and CDR2: MDHEN, SYDVKM. This CDR3 has 12 amino acids. The V end was cut by 8 bases, the J end by 0 bases, with 7 bases between.

The gene calls are TRBV12-2 and TRBJ1-4. TRBV12-2 is annotated as a pseudogene. The length of the CDR3 is 14 residues. This CDR3 is CASRLVRANEKLFF. The CDR3 bases are TGTGCAAGTCGCTTAGTTAGGGCTAATGAAAAACTGTTTTTT.

This chain links TRBV4-1 with TRBJ2-3; possible D gene TRBD2, 5 bases. In germline, CDR1 is MGHRA, CDR2 YSYEKL. Trimming took 1 base from V and 4 from J, leaving 9 bases between them. There are 14 residues in the CDR3. CDR3 residues: CASSQVAYADTQYF. CDR3 sequence (DNA): TGCGCCAGCAGCCAAGTAGCGTACGCAGATACGCAGTATTTT.

The chain carries TRBV28 and TRBJ1-2; weak D call: TRBD1 (5 bases). V lost 8 bases and J 2 bases, leaving 12 bases between the germline ends. This CDR3 has 13 residues. From germline, CDR1 is MDHEN and CDR2 SYDVKM. This CDR3 reads CASAWGSNYGYTF. In nucleotides, the CDR3 is TGTGCCAGCGCCTGGGGCAGCAACTATGGCTACACCTTC.

This clone was detected only once. The chain employs TRBV28 and TRBJ2-7; tentative D call: TRBD1 (6 bases). The CDR3 length is 15 residues. V lost 6 bases, J lost 0 bases, and 15 bases lay in between. The germline V gene encodes CDR1 MDHEN and CDR2 SYDVKM. The CDR3: CASSPWTESSYEQYF. The CDR3 nucleotides are TGTGCCAGCAGCCCCTGGACAGAGAGCTCCTACGAGCAGTACTTC.

This chain uses TRBV23-1 with TRBJ2-3; a possible D gene is TRBD1 (6 bases). TRBV23-1 carries the ORF label, with uncertain function. The CDR3 spans 17 residues. Between the trimmed V and J ends, which lost 0 bases and 0 bases, there was a span of 13 bases. In nucleotides, the CDR3 is TGCGCCAGCAGTCAATCTCCCCGGGACAAAAGCACAGATACGCAGTATTTT. Protein sequence: CASSQSPRDKSTDTQYF.

This clone showed up just once. This chain joins TRBV29-1 and TRBJ2-5; tentative D call: TRBD2 (6 bases). In germline, CDR1 is SQVTM, CDR2 ANQGSEA. Trimming cost V 1 base and J 4 bases, with 10 bases left between them. This CDR3 region has 13 residues. This CDR3 reads CSVEGGIRETQYF. For the CDR3, the DNA is TGCAGCGTTGAAGGCGGGATACGAGAGACCCAGTACTTC. Together with reference TRBV29-1 and TRBJ2-5, the CDR3 gives the full variable domain: SAVISQKPSRDICQRGTSLTIQCQVDSQVTMMFWYRQQPGQSLTLIATANQGSEATYESGFVIDKFPISRPNLTFSTLTVSNMSPEDSSIYLCSVEGGIRETQYFGPGTRLLVL.

The rearrangement uses TRBV7-7 and TRBJ2-1; the D is unclear. V lost 3 bases, J lost 5 bases, and 8 bases lay in between. The CDR3 loop spans 13 amino acids. Germline CDR1 is SSHAT and CDR2 is FNYEAQ (reference sequence). CDR3 nucleotide sequence: TGTGCCAGCAGCTTGGACCGAAACAATGAGCAGTTCTTC. This encodes CASSLDRNNEQFF.

The chain recombines TRBV11-3 with TRBJ2-6; a possible D gene is TRBD2 (6 bases). Trimming shortened V by 5 bases and J by 1 base, and 9 bases separated the two germline ends. The CDR3 contains 15 residues. CDR1 is SGHNT, CDR2 YENEEA, per germline. In DNA form, the CDR3 reads TGTGCCAGCAGCCTTGGGGGGTCTGGGGCCAACGTCCTGACTTTC. This gives the protein CASSLGGSGANVLTF.

The chain recombines TRBV6-5 with TRBJ1-5, with TRBD1 identical over 7 bases. Germline V gives CDR1 MNHEY, CDR2 SVGAGI. Losses at the gene ends were 8 bases for V and 2 bases for J; bases not matched to a gene: 9. This CDR3 comprises 15 residues. The CDR3 spells CASGFDRERNQPQHF. The DNA for the CDR3 is TGTGCCAGCGGATTCGACAGGGAGCGCAATCAGCCCCAGCATTTT.

This clone appeared a single time. The chain carries TRBV7-9 and TRBJ2-5; tentatively, D is TRBD1 (6 bases). This CDR3 spans 14 amino acids. V was pared by 4 bases and J by 4 bases, with 13 bases between. Germline CDR1 and CDR2: SEHNR and FQNEAQ (reference sequence). The CDR3 region has the DNA TGTGCCAGCAGCTACCCGGACAGAGGAGAGACCCAGTACTTC. As protein: CASSYPDRGETQYF.

The genes are TRBV6-5 and TRBJ1-1; D is uncertain. V gave up 6 bases and J gave up 0 bases, with 11 bases separating them. There are 14 residues in the CDR3. Germline V gene sequence: CDR1 MNHEY, CDR2 SVGAGI. The CDR3 nucleotides are TGTGCCAGCAGCTCCCTCAGCGTGAACACTGAAGCTTTCTTT. Translating it yields CASSSLSVNTEAFF.

This clone appeared a single time. The chain carries TRBV28 and TRBJ1-2; D gene uncertain. The ends were cut back, 5 bases at V and 4 bases at J, with 11 bases in the middle. Germline assignment: CDR1 MDHEN and CDR2 SYDVKM. The CDR3 contains 13 residues. CDR3 bases: TGTGCCAGCAGTGTGGACGGACGCTATGGCTACACCTTC. Encoded protein: CASSVDGRYGYTF.

V and J are TRBV27 and TRBJ1-2, with 7 bases aligning to TRBD1. The CDR3 has 19 residues. Germline values: CDR1 MNHEY, CDR2 SMNVEV (reference sequence). Losses at the gene ends were 4 bases for V and 5 bases for J; bases not matched to a gene: 22. CDR3 DNA sequence: TGTGCCAGCAGTTCAACCCGACAGGGTCGCGGTTGGAGCTCGTATGGCTACACCTTC. It codes for CASSSTRQGRGWSSYGYTF.

The chain employs TRBV5-1 and TRBJ2-1; 10 nucleotides align to TRBD2. The junction had 19 bases not matched to a gene; V was cut back by 7 bases and J by 9 bases. The CDR3 covers 17 residues. CDR1 is SGHRS, CDR2 YFSETQ, per germline. CDR3: CASCITPWTSGATEQFF. Here the CDR3 DNA reads TGCGCCAGCTGCATCACCCCCTGGACTAGCGGTGCAACTGAGCAGTTCTTC.